This entry is about one TCR beta chain. Its antigen remains unknown. These data originate in a study of OX40 agonist ivuxolimab in advanced cancers. Study context: Prior anti-PD-1, anti-PD-L1 or anti-CTLA-4 therapy did not bar entry, and approximately 40% had some.

The length of the CDR3 is 13 residues. Per the germline V gene, CDR1 is SGHVS and CDR2 is FQNEAQ. The V segment lost 6 bases and the J segment 1 base; nucleotides outside the gene matches: 2. Some clones are missing from TCRdb's copy, which holds only in-frame ones; the method was immunoSEQ multiplex PCR. The sample consists of tens of thousands of clones, 88% of them appearing once. The study's findings and limits: Low normalized T-cell clonal expansion also characterized some of the nonresponders. Both blood CD4+ and CD8+ T cells showed clonal growth by week 6 at 0.1 to 3.0 mg/kg.

The chain employs TRBV7-8 and TRBJ2-5; 7 bases are a match to TRBD2. The starting material was CD4+ or CD8+ T cells sorted from blood, obtained in a trial of the OX40 agonist ivuxolimab. The sequence came from an adult with an advanced solid tumor such as melanoma, head and neck, liver or kidney cancer. Written as DNA, the CDR3 is TGTGCCAGCAGACAGCGGGGCCAAGAGACCCAGTACTTC. Encoded protein: CASRQRGQETQYF.